This T cell receptor beta chain derives from a study of shared clonotypes between healthy human individuals. Germline V gives CDR1 MNHEY, CDR2 SVGAGI. The CDR3 runs to 15 residues. The trim removed 3 bases at V and 6 bases at J, leaving 8 bases unmatched. For sorted subsets, 200 ng DNA per replicate equaled about 30,000 T cell genomes. The repertoire was sequenced with immunoSEQ multiplex PCR; TCRdb's copy has only in-frame clones and lacks some. Among about 1 million clones listed, approximately 68% were seen once. Material for sequencing was memory CD4+ T cells sorted from blood. The subset: CD45RA-negative fraction. This receptor was obtained from a young man in good health. The genes are TRBV6-5 and TRBJ2-1; 7 positions agree with TRBD2. CDR3 DNA: TGTGCCAGCAGTTATCCGGGGAGGGAAGGCAATGAGCAGTTCTTC. Amino acids: CASSYPGREGNEQFF.